These 20 T cell receptor beta chains were all obtained from the same sample, sequenced in a study of T cell responses to AZD1222 COVID-19 vaccine. Produced via immunoSEQ multiplex PCR; TCRdb's table is partial and in-frame only. The table records roughly 120,000 clones, 75% to 90% of them present only once. Sequenced material: peripheral blood, taken on day 0 of MenACWY control vaccination. The receptors shown here come from an adult in good health.

The chain has TRBV9 and TRBJ1-1; TRBD1 matches 8 bases. CDR3 length: 14 residues. The V and J ends lost 4 bases and 0 bases, in that order; junction bases with no gene match: 2. Per the germline V gene, CDR1 is SGDLS and CDR2 is YYNGEE. CDR3 amino acids: CASSKGQVNTEAFF. In nucleotides, the CDR3 is TGTGCCAGCAGCAAGGGACAGGTGAACACTGAAGCTTTCTTT.

This clone occurred a few times. A read error may account for a junction end that differs from germline. The chain is built from TRBV7-7 and TRBJ2-7; tentative D call: TRBD1 (6 bases). Germline CDR1 is SSHAT and CDR2 is FNYEAQ (reference sequence). This CDR3 region has 15 residues. CDR3 DNA sequence: TGTGCTAGCAGCTTAACAGGGATGCCTGCCTACGAGCAGTACTTC. Its protein product is CASSLTGMPAYEQYF.

The chain combines TRBV7-9 with TRBJ1-2; D remains unclear. V lost 5 bases and J lost 6, with 16 bases in between. The CDR3 spans 14 residues. CDR1 SEHNR and CDR2 FQNEAQ come from the germline V gene (reference sequence). Here the CDR3 DNA reads TGTGCCAGCAGCCCAAGAAACACTGCGGATGGCTACACCTTC. This gives the protein CASSPRNTADGYTF.

This clone appeared once. The rearrangement joins TRBV18 to TRBJ2-1, with 7 bases identical to TRBD1. The CDR3 runs to 13 residues. V shed 3 bases, J shed 8 bases, and the junction held 4 bases outside the gene matches. Germline-derived CDR1 and CDR2 are KGHSH and LQKENI. This CDR3 is CASSPNTGDEQFF. In DNA form, the CDR3 reads TGTGCCAGCTCACCGAATACAGGGGATGAGCAGTTCTTC.

The chain has TRBV14 and TRBJ1-1; no firm D call. CDR1 is SGHDN and CDR2 is FVKESK in the germline V gene. The CDR3 is made up of 15 amino acids. V was clipped by 2 bases and J by 2 bases, with 12 bases between them. The CDR3 here is CASSQLTGQNTEAFF. DNA of the CDR3: TGTGCCAGCAGCCAATTAACCGGGCAAAACACTGAAGCTTTCTTT.

The rearrangement uses TRBV7-2 and TRBJ2-5; D might be TRBD2 (7 bases). V shed 3 bases and J shed 6 bases, with 14 bases lying between them. The CDR3 covers 14 residues. Germline CDR1 SGHTA, CDR2 FQGNSA. CDR3 DNA: TGTGCCAGCAGCTTGGGGGGGCTGGTAAAGACCCAGTACTTC. Amino acid sequence: CASSLGGLVKTQYF.

This chain connects TRBV12-5 to TRBJ1-5, with D perhaps matching TRBD1 (5 bases). The germline V and J ends were trimmed by 0 bases and 7 bases, with 13 bases remaining between them. The CDR3 is 15 residues long. Germline V gene sequence: CDR1 LGHNT, CDR2 FRNRAP. The CDR3 is CASGLVIGGCQPQHF. In nucleotides, the CDR3 is TGTGCTAGTGGTTTGGTCATCGGGGGTTGCCAGCCCCAGCATTTT.

This clone appeared a single time. The chain carries TRBV2 and TRBJ2-5; D is unclear. CDR3 length equals 13 residues. V lost 4 bases and J 5 bases, leaving 11 bases between the germline ends. From germline, CDR1 is SNHLY and CDR2 FYNNEI. CDR3 nucleotide sequence: TGTGCCAGCAGTGCCGGTCAGTCGGAGACCCAGTACTTC. Protein sequence: CASSAGQSETQYF.

This chain uses TRBV7-2 with TRBJ2-3; 8 bases are a match to TRBD1. From germline, CDR1 is SGHTA and CDR2 FQGNSA. The CDR3 runs 15 residues. J lost 2 bases, V lost 6 bases, and 7 bases had no gene match. CDR3 DNA: TGTGCCAGCAGACGAAACAGGGGGTTCACAGATACGCAGTATTTT. This sequence encodes CASRRNRGFTDTQYF.

The chain recombines TRBV27 with TRBJ1-1; TRBD1 matches at 11 bases. Per the germline V gene, CDR1 is MNHEY and CDR2 is SMNVEV (reference sequence). With 6 bases clipped from V and 8 bases from J, the junction kept 8 bases outside the gene matches. CDR3 length equals 14 residues. CDR3 loop: CASRRTGGGKEAFF. The CDR3 region has the DNA TGTGCCAGCAGGAGGACAGGGGGCGGGAAAGAAGCTTTCTTT.

V is TRBV18 and J is TRBJ2-1; TRBD2 aligns across 12 bases. V trimming: 1 base; J trimming: 9 bases; junction bases outside the gene matches: 10. CDR3 length equals 17 residues. CDR1 is KGHSH and CDR2 is LQKENI in the germline V gene. Here the CDR3 DNA reads TGTGCCAGCTCACCACTACCGGCTAGCGGGGGGGGTAGTGAGCAGTTCTTC. Translated, it gives CASSPLPASGGGSEQFF.

This rearrangement joins TRBV4-2 to TRBJ2-7; D not resolved. This CDR3 spans 14 amino acids. Germline CDR1 and CDR2: LGHNA and YNFKEQ. Trimming took off 1 base at V and 3 bases at J, with 10 bases between the two ends. The CDR3 is CASSQVKGSYEQYF. Written as DNA, the CDR3 is TGTGCCAGCAGCCAAGTTAAGGGTAGCTACGAGCAGTACTTC.

This chain links TRBV11-2 with TRBJ1-6, with 7 bases identical to TRBD1. V lost 2 bases, J lost 10 bases, and 5 bases stayed unmatched. The CDR3 has 14 amino acids. Germline V gene lookup returns CDR1 SGHAT and CDR2 FQNNGV. The CDR3 DNA reads as TGTGCCAGCAGCTTAAGGACAGGAGTATCACCCCTCCACTTT. It codes for CASSLRTGVSPLHF.

The chain recombines TRBV9 with TRBJ1-1, with 10 positions matching TRBD1. The CDR3 extends over 18 amino acids. In germline, CDR1 is SGDLS, CDR2 YYNGEE. J gave up 0 bases and V 3 bases, and 11 bases lay outside the gene matches. Written as DNA, the CDR3 is TGTGCCAGCAGCGATAACGCAAGGACAGGGGGTATGAACACTGAAGCTTTCTTT. It yields the protein CASSDNARTGGMNTEAFF. Filled out from reference TRBV9 and TRBJ1-1, the complete variable domain reads DSGVTQTPKHLITATGQRVTLRCSPRSGDLSVYWYQQSLDQGLQFLIQYYNGEERAKGNILERFSAQQFPDLHSELNLSSLELGDSALYFCASSDNARTGGMNTEAFFGQGTRLTVV.

The rearrangement links TRBV6-8 to TRBJ1-5; 7 bases align to TRBD1. V lost 2 bases to trimming and J lost 6 bases; unmatched junction nucleotides: 4. This CDR3 comprises 14 residues. CDR1 and CDR2 from the germline V gene are MNHGY and SAAAGT. This chain's CDR3 is CASSYPQGTQPQHF. The CDR3 region has the DNA TGTGCCAGCAGTTACCCACAGGGGACTCAGCCCCAGCATTTT.

In DNA form, the CDR3 reads TGTGCCAGTAGTATCTCACAGGGGTTCATTCAGCCCCAGCATTTT. Translating gives CASSISQGFIQPQHF. The V and J genes are TRBV19 and TRBJ1-5, with TRBD1 identical over 7 bases. The CDR3 loop spans 15 amino acids. Trimming removed 3 bases from V and 6 bases from J; junction bases left unmatched: 8. CDR1 and CDR2 from the germline V gene are LNHDA and SQIVND (reference sequence).

The V gene is TRBV3-1 (or the pseudogene TRBV3-2), the J gene TRBJ1-4; unclear D gene. The CDR3 has 17 amino acids. Trimming shortened V by 3 bases and J by 0 bases, and 14 bases separated the two germline ends. Germline V gene lookup returns CDR1 LGHDT and CDR2 YNNKEL (reference sequence). The CDR3 protein is CASSQSHMRATNEKLFF. The DNA of the CDR3 is TGTGCCAGCAGCCAGTCGCACATGCGTGCAACTAATGAAAAACTGTTTTTT.

This clone was recorded only once. The J gene is TRBJ2-2, the V gene TRBV7-6; D is possibly TRBD1 (6 bases). The CDR3 spans 14 residues. V was shortened by 8 bases and J by 7 bases, with 17 bases between the two germline ends. Germline V gene lookup returns CDR1 SGHVS and CDR2 FNYEAQ. The CDR3 protein is CASRQQGFIGELFF. CDR3 DNA: TGTGCCAGCCGACAACAGGGTTTCATCGGGGAGCTGTTTTTT.

This chain links TRBV7-2 with TRBJ1-4; 7 nucleotides line up with TRBD1. V shed 3 bases, J shed 5 bases, and the junction held 6 bases outside the gene matches. The V gene's germline CDR1 is SGHTA and CDR2 FQGNSA. The CDR3 has 15 residues. The CDR3 DNA reads as TGTGCCAGCAGCTTCGACAGGGCCAAAAATGAAAAACTGTTTTTT. Translating it yields CASSFDRAKNEKLFF. The variable domain in full, completed from reference TRBV7-2 and TRBJ1-4, reads GAGVSQSPSNKVTEKGKDVELRCDPISGHTALYWYRQSLGQGLEFLIYFQGNSAPDKSGLPSDRFSAERTGGSVSTLTIQRTQQEDSAVYLCASSFDRAKNEKLFFGSGTQLSVL.

This clone came up once. The chain combines TRBV28 with TRBJ2-7; TRBD1 agrees at 8 bases. Germline-derived CDR1 and CDR2 are MDHEN and SYDVKM. V lost 4 bases to trimming and J lost 0 bases; unmatched junction nucleotides: 8. The CDR3 extends over 16 amino acids. CDR3: CASSSPDRELSYEQYF. The CDR3, as DNA: TGTGCCAGCAGTTCCCCGGACAGGGAGCTCTCCTACGAGCAGTACTTC.